This T cell receptor (beta chain) was profiled in a study of shared clonotypes between healthy human individuals. Study as a whole: Each donor's CD4 naive and CD4 memory cells filled three plates apiece, CD8 naive two, and CD8 memory one.

Clones were read by immunoSEQ multiplex PCR, and TCRdb kept only the in-frame ones, dropping some. The sample records a few million clones, 85% to 95% being singletons. Germline V CDR1 and CDR2: GTSNPN, SVGIG (reference sequence). This CDR3 has 15 amino acids. V lost 4 bases to trimming and J lost 14 bases; unmatched junction nucleotides: 22. The receptor was derived from a man younger than 35 in good health. Some clones in this sample may be carry-over from other donors' samples. V and J are TRBV30 and TRBJ2-5, with TRBD1 matching over 7 bases. Sequenced input: naive CD4+ T cells from PBMCs. Specified subset: CD45RA+ positively selected. DNA of the CDR3: TGTGCCTGGACGCGGATACAGGGGACGCCTACGGAGGCATACTTC. Encoded protein: CAWTRIQGTPTEAYF.